Below, 3 T cell receptor beta chains from the same sample are listed, as sequenced in a study of blood T cell repertoires in COVID-19. TCRdb's copy holds only in-frame clones and misses some; the assay was immunoSEQ multiplex PCR. In the table there are over 200,000 clones, 75% to 90% of which are singletons. Material: PBMCs or T cells enriched from blood (not recorded which). The receptors were gathered from a man aged 35-49 years who had recovered from COVID-19.

The chain couples TRBV11-2 to TRBJ2-1; the D gene is possibly TRBD2 (5 bases). The V gene's germline CDR1 is SGHAT and CDR2 FQNNGV. This CDR3 has 17 residues. V lost 0 bases and J 0 bases, leaving 12 bases between the germline ends. The CDR3: CASSLEVVGSSYNEQFF. The CDR3 DNA reads as TGTGCCAGCAGCTTAGAGGTAGTTGGGAGCTCCTACAATGAGCAGTTCTTC.

This chain joins TRBV5-4 and TRBJ2-3, with D perhaps TRBD1 (5 bases). Germline-derived CDR1 and CDR2 are SGHNT and YYREEE (reference sequence). The CDR3 is made up of 15 amino acids. The V and J ends lost 4 bases and 5 bases respectively, with 17 bases between them. The CDR3 loop reads CASSQGGSGLDTQYF. CDR3 sequence (DNA): TGTGCCAGCAGCCAGGGCGGATCGGGTCTAGATACGCAGTATTTT.

V gene TRBV6-4 combines with J gene TRBJ2-1; 7 positions agree with TRBD2. The V and J ends lost 0 bases and 5 bases, in that order; junction bases with no gene match: 10. This CDR3 is 17 amino acids long. The V gene's germline CDR1 is MRHNA and CDR2 SNTAGT. The CDR3 here is CASSDSSLKGGHNEQFF. CDR3 DNA: TGTGCCAGCAGTGACTCGAGTCTGAAGGGAGGGCACAATGAGCAGTTCTTC.